Below are 29 T cell receptor beta chains sequenced from a single sample in a study of T cell repertoires in cytomegalovirus infection. MiXCR, applied by TCRdb to the reads, yields one record per CDR3 protein. The sample lists roughly 180,000 distinct CDR3 sequences; roughly 21% were seen once. For these TCRs, the target antigens are not known. This sample comprised CD8+ T cells from cultured PBMCs, obtained from culture after CMV antigen stimulation. The receptor set was obtained from a human donor in good health (CMV status not recorded). Some clones in this sample may be carry-over from other donors' samples.

This clonotype was observed many times. This chain connects TRBV28 to TRBJ2-2; 8 nucleotides line up with TRBD2. The CDR3 is 20 residues long. Germline assignment: CDR1 MDHEN and CDR2 SYDVKM. Unmatched junction bases numbered 16, after V lost 4 bases and J lost 0 bases. CDR3 nucleotide sequence: TGTGCCAGCAGTTCACTTAGGTTTGAACTAGCGGTCGCGAACACCGGGGAGCTGTTTTTT. This codes for CASSSLRFELAVANTGELFF. Full variable domain (rest looked up from reference TRBV28 and TRBJ2-2): DVKVTQSSRYLVKRTGEKVFLECVQDMDHENMFWYRQDPGLGLRLIYFSYDVKMKEKGDIPEGYSVSREKKERFSLILESASTNQTSMYLCASSSLRFELAVANTGELFFGEGSRLTVL.

The chain recombines TRBV20-1 with TRBJ2-3, with D maybe TRBD2 (6 bases). The germline gives CDR1 DFQATT, CDR2 SNEGSKA (reference sequence). Trimming left V 0 bases short and J 2 bases short, with 15 bases between. The CDR3 contains 16 residues. CDR3 coding DNA: TGCAGTGCTAGAGATTCGGGGGAGGAAGCCACAGATACGCAGTATTTT. This sequence encodes CSARDSGEEATDTQYF.

V is TRBV7-2 and J is TRBJ1-1; 8 bases map to TRBD1. The CDR3 extends over 12 amino acids. The V and J ends lost 5 bases and 10 bases, in that order; junction bases with no gene match: 6. The germline CDR1 and CDR2 sequences are SGHTA and FQGNSA. The CDR3 protein is CASSPGQGRAFF. CDR3 in DNA: TGTGCCAGCAGCCCAGGACAGGGTCGAGCTTTCTTT.

A few counts support this clonotype. This chain joins TRBV7-2 and TRBJ2-7, with a possible D match to TRBD1 (5 bases). The V end lost 5 bases, the J end lost 4 bases, and 15 bases lay between the germline ends. The length of the CDR3 is 14 residues. Looked up from germline, CDR1 is SGHTA and CDR2 is FQGNSA. CDR3: CASSLNGHFYEQYF. DNA for the CDR3: TGTGCCAGCAGCCTCAATGGACATTTTTACGAGCAGTACTTC.

V gene TRBV7-9 combines with J gene TRBJ2-1; 13 bases agree with TRBD2. This CDR3 spans 17 amino acids. Unmatched junction bases numbered 6, after V lost 0 bases and J lost 7 bases. In germline, CDR1 is SEHNR, CDR2 FQNEAQ (reference sequence). CDR3 loop: CASSLARLAGGPNEQFF. The CDR3 nucleotides are TGTGCCAGCAGCTTAGCCCGACTAGCGGGGGGACCAAATGAGCAGTTCTTC.

J is TRBJ2-2 and V is TRBV4-3; D perhaps matches TRBD1 (6 bases). This CDR3 contains 16 residues. Looked up from germline, CDR1 is LGHNA and CDR2 is YSLEER. The ends were cut back, 0 bases at V and 6 bases at J, with 14 bases in the middle. CDR3 sequence: CASSQDRVGAAGELFF. CDR3 DNA: TGCGCCAGCAGCCAAGATCGAGTGGGGGCTGCCGGGGAGCTGTTTTTT.

The chain recombines TRBV7-2 with TRBJ1-4; D is uncertain. V was cut by 6 bases and J by 1 base, with 12 bases left in between. This CDR3 spans 15 amino acids. Germline CDR1 is SGHTA and CDR2 is FQGNSA. This CDR3 reads CASSPKAETNEKLFF. The CDR3 DNA sequence: TGTGCCAGCAGTCCAAAGGCAGAAACTAATGAAAAACTGTTTTTT.

This rearrangement joins TRBV7-6 to TRBJ2-2, with D possibly called TRBD1 or TRBD2 (5 bases each). Trimming stripped 4 bases from V and 3 bases from J, with 12 bases between. Germline V gene sequence: CDR1 SGHVS, CDR2 FNYEAQ. This CDR3 spans 15 amino acids. CDR3 amino acids: CASSSRGRDTGELFF. CDR3 bases: TGTGCCAGCAGCTCGAGGGGCAGGGACACCGGGGAGCTGTTTTTT.

A note on this clonotype: Since the CDR3 does not end with the conserved phenylalanine or tryptophan, this likely comes from a read error. The chain joins TRBV7-8 to TRBJ2-7, with D possibly TRBD1 on 5 matching bases. The CDR3 covers 20 residues. Germline values: CDR1 SGHVS, CDR2 FQNEAQ. Trimming took off 2 bases at V and 3 bases at J, with 29 bases between the two ends. The CDR3 region is CASSLFQRVKGTGDVYEQYS. The CDR3 DNA sequence: TGTGCCAGCAGCTTATTTCAACGAGTGAAAGGAACAGGTGATGTCTACGAGCAGTACTCC.

This rearrangement joins TRBV6-5 to TRBJ2-5; the D gene is possibly TRBD2 (6 bases). Trimming pared 3 bases from V and 1 base from J, leaving 12 bases between. There are 15 residues in the CDR3. Germline CDR1 and CDR2: MNHEY and SVGAGI. Here the CDR3 reads CASSYSTGSQETQYF. CDR3 bases: TGTGCCAGCAGTTATAGTACCGGGAGCCAAGAGACCCAGTACTTC.

This clonotype has just a few counts. This chain uses TRBV7-2 with TRBJ2-1; D is possibly TRBD1 or TRBD2 (7 bases each). There are 17 residues in the CDR3. Germline V CDR1 and CDR2: SGHTA, FQGNSA. V shed 8 bases and J shed 5 bases, with 25 bases lying between them. The CDR3 nucleotides are TGTGCCAGCGCGCTAGGGAGGGGACAGCGAACTAACAATGAGCAGTTCTTC. Its protein is CASALGRGQRTNNEQFF. The whole variable domain, filled in from reference TRBV7-2 and TRBJ2-1, reads GAGVSQSPSNKVTEKGKDVELRCDPISGHTALYWYRQSLGQGLEFLIYFQGNSAPDKSGLPSDRFSAERTGGSVSTLTIQRTQQEDSAVYLCASALGRGQRTNNEQFFGPGTRLTVL.

At least ten counts were recorded for this clonotype. CDR3 in DNA: TGTGCCAGCAGTTACGGACAGGGTGATTCACCCCTCCACTTT. It specifies CASSYGQGDSPLHF. V and J are TRBV6-5 and TRBJ1-6; the match to TRBD1 covers 8 bases. This CDR3 is 14 amino acids long. V was pared by 2 bases and J by 8 bases, with 2 bases of the junction left unmatched. Germline V gene sequence: CDR1 MNHEY, CDR2 SVGAGI.

The chain has TRBV2 and TRBJ1-4; D ambiguous. This CDR3 is 15 amino acids long. Germline CDR1 and CDR2: SNHLY and FYNNEI. V gave up 8 bases and J gave up 0 bases, with 13 bases separating them. CDR3 DNA: TGTGCCAGCGTCCGGGGAATCGCAACTAATGAAAAACTGTTTTTT. Encoded protein: CASVRGIATNEKLFF.

This clonotype was detected a few times. This chain uses TRBV7-6 with TRBJ2-5; no clear D gene. The V end lost 1 base, the J end lost 5 bases, and 5 bases lay between the germline ends. This CDR3 region has 12 residues. CDR1 is SGHVS and CDR2 is FNYEAQ in the germline V gene. Here the CDR3 reads CASSLGAETQYF. In DNA form, the CDR3 reads TGTGCCAGCAGCTTAGGGGCCGAGACCCAGTACTTC.

The chain couples TRBV19 to TRBJ1-1; TRBD1 matches at 8 bases. V dropped 5 bases and J dropped 10; count of bases not matched to a gene: 15. The CDR3 loop spans 15 amino acids. From germline, CDR1 is LNHDA and CDR2 SQIVND (reference sequence). The CDR3 spells CASSPIPGTGRGAFF. CDR3 sequence (DNA): TGTGCCAGTAGTCCTATCCCCGGGACAGGAAGAGGAGCTTTCTTT.

In its sample, this clonotype was seen a few times. CDR3: CASSFRDRGIRNYGYTF. Written as DNA, the CDR3 is TGTGCCAGCAGCTTCCGGGACAGGGGTATTAGAAACTATGGCTACACCTTC. This chain joins TRBV7-2 and TRBJ1-2, with 10 bases aligning to TRBD1. This CDR3 has 17 amino acids. Germline CDR1 SGHTA, CDR2 FQGNSA. The J segment lost 2 bases and the V segment lost 3 bases, leaving 9 bases of the junction unmatched.

The J gene is TRBJ2-3, the V gene TRBV7-2, with 10 positions matching TRBD2. V shed 5 bases and J 2 bases; nucleotides not matched to a gene: 7. Looked up from germline, CDR1 is SGHTA and CDR2 is FQGNSA. The CDR3 is 16 amino acids. CDR3 sequence reads: CASSVLLAGITDTQYF. The DNA of the CDR3 is TGTGCCAGCAGCGTACTACTAGCGGGGATCACAGATACGCAGTATTTT.

This chain joins TRBV28 and TRBJ1-5; 7 bases fit TRBD1. The V segment lost 6 bases and the J segment 6 bases; nucleotides outside the gene matches: 11. The CDR3 covers 15 residues. Germline-derived CDR1 and CDR2 are MDHEN and SYDVKM. The CDR3 loop reads CASRPRTGRVQPQHF. The CDR3 nucleotides read TGTGCCAGCAGACCGAGGACAGGCCGAGTTCAGCCCCAGCATTTT. Variable domain in full (rest from reference TRBV28 and TRBJ1-5): DVKVTQSSRYLVKRTGEKVFLECVQDMDHENMFWYRQDPGLGLRLIYFSYDVKMKEKGDIPEGYSVSREKKERFSLILESASTNQTSMYLCASRPRTGRVQPQHFGDGTRLSIL.

The chain uses TRBV7-2 and TRBJ2-3; 7 bases match TRBD1. The ends lost 3 bases at V and 2 bases at J; junction bases unmatched: 8. CDR3 size: 16 residues. Germline loops: CDR1 SGHTA, CDR2 FQGNSA. DNA of the CDR3: TGTGCCAGCAGCTTGGGAACGGGACAGCTCACAGATACGCAGTATTTT. This gives the protein CASSLGTGQLTDTQYF.

Note on this clonotype: Germline and junction disagree at one end, which may indicate a read error. The J gene is TRBJ2-7, the V gene TRBV6-6, with TRBD1 matching 7 bases. Germline CDR1 reads MNHNY; CDR2 reads SVGAGI (reference sequence). CDR3 length: 14 amino acids. The CDR3 DNA reads TGTGACAGCAGAGCGACAGGGAGCTCCTACGAGCAGTACTTC. It specifies CDSRATGSSYEQYF.

The chain uses TRBV7-6 and TRBJ2-7, with D uncertain. Per germline, CDR1 SGHVS and CDR2 FNYEAQ. Trimming shortened V by 1 base and J by 2 bases, and 6 bases separated the two germline ends. This CDR3 has 13 residues. CDR3 sequence reads: CASSLDTAYEQYF. The CDR3 coding sequence is TGTGCCAGCAGCTTAGACACGGCCTACGAGCAGTACTTC.

The J gene is TRBJ1-4, the V gene TRBV7-9, with 8 positions matching TRBD1. Trimming at V came to 4 bases and at J to 10 bases, leaving 23 bases not matched to a gene. The V gene's germline CDR1 is SEHNR and CDR2 FQNEAQ (reference sequence). The CDR3 covers 19 residues. CDR3 amino acids: CASSSPNRGQGFDRGKLFF. The DNA for the CDR3 is TGTGCCAGCAGCTCCCCCAACCGTGGACAGGGCTTTGATCGTGGAAAACTGTTTTTT.

This clonotype has a handful of counts. This chain joins TRBV7-2 and TRBJ1-5; no firm D call. The V gene lost 4 bases and the J gene lost 0 bases, with 10 bases spanning the gap. The CDR3 spans 15 residues. CDR1 SGHTA and CDR2 FQGNSA come from the germline V gene. CDR3: CASSSRGYSNQPQHF. The CDR3 DNA is TGTGCCAGCAGCTCTCGAGGATATAGCAATCAGCCCCAGCATTTT.

This clonotype was picked up one time. The V gene is TRBV12-3 or TRBV12-4, the J gene TRBJ2-7; tentative D call: TRBD1 (5 bases). Trimming removed 5 bases from V and 3 bases from J, with 11 bases in between. CDR3 length: 13 residues. Here the CDR3 reads CASSSCRDYEQYF. The DNA of the CDR3 is TGTGCCAGCAGTAGCTGCAGGGACTACGAGCAGTACTTC.

This clonotype was counted at least ten times. The chain recombines TRBV15 with TRBJ2-7; D is perhaps TRBD2 (5 bases). From germline, CDR1 is LNHNV and CDR2 YYDKDF (reference sequence). V dropped 0 bases and J dropped 6 bases, with 18 bases sitting between them. The length of the CDR3 is 16 residues. The CDR3 nucleotides read TGTGCCACCAGCAGAGATCCGAACTCCCTAGCCGTCGAGCAGTACTTC. It yields the protein CATSRDPNSLAVEQYF.

In this sample, this clonotype turned up many times. This chain uses TRBV3-1 with TRBJ2-7; D uncertain. The V end was cut by 4 bases, the J end by 3 bases, with 4 bases between. CDR3 length equals 11 residues. Germline V CDR1 and CDR2: LGHDT, YNNKEL (reference sequence). For the CDR3, the DNA is TGTGCCAGCAGCCCGGGCTACGAGCAGTACTTC. This codes for CASSPGYEQYF.

In its sample, this clonotype was seen once. V gene TRBV6-6 combines with J gene TRBJ2-7; TRBD1 matches at 7 bases. This CDR3 contains 16 residues. Germline CDR1 and CDR2: MNHNY and SVGAGI (reference sequence). The V and J ends lost 0 bases and 4 bases, in that order; junction bases with no gene match: 9. The CDR3 DNA is TGTGCCAGCAGTTACTCAGGGGGCGACAAGATATACGAGCAGTACTTC. Translating it yields CASSYSGGDKIYEQYF.

Only a few counts were recorded for this clonotype. This chain links TRBV7-9 with TRBJ2-7; D is unclear. CDR1 and CDR2 from the germline V gene are SEHNR and FQNEAQ (reference sequence). Trimming took off 2 bases at V and 0 bases at J, with 2 bases between the two ends. The CDR3 spans 12 residues. For the CDR3, the DNA is TGTGCCAGCAGCTTATACTCCTACGAGCAGTACTTC. This sequence encodes CASSLYSYEQYF.

The CDR3 reads CATSSSSGGYEQYF. The DNA of the CDR3 is TGTGCCACCAGCAGCTCTAGCGGGGGCTACGAGCAGTACTTC. The V and J genes are TRBV15 and TRBJ2-7; 10 bases match TRBD2. Germline assignment: CDR1 LNHNV and CDR2 YYDKDF (reference sequence). After removal of 3 bases from V and 3 bases from J, the junction contained 2 bases not matched to a gene. This CDR3 contains 14 residues.